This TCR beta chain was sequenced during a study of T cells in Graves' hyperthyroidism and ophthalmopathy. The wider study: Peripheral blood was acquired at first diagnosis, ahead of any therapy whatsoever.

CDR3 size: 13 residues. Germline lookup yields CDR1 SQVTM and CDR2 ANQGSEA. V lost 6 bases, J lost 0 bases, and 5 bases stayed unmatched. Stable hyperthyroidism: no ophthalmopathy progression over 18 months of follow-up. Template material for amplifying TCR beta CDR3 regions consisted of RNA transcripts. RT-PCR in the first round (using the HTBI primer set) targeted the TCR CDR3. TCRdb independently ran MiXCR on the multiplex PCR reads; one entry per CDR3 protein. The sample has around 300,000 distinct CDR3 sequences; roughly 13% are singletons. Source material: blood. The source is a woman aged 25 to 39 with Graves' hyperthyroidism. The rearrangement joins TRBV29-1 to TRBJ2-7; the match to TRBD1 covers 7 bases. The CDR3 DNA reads TGCAGCGTACTGACAGGGATCTCCTACGAGCAGTACTTC. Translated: CSVLTGISYEQYF.